The 10 T cell receptor beta chains listed next were all sequenced from one sample in a study of cytomegalovirus exposure and HLA in healthy donors. This PCR relied on a set of 60 Vbeta primers and 13 Jbeta primers. The protocol was immunoSEQ multiplex PCR, while the TCRdb copy is restricted to in-frame clones and leaves out a portion. This sample yields approximately 160,000 clones, of which approximately 80% are seen a single time; approximately 1.8% belongs to the top ten. Sequencing was done on a sample of PBMCs. The receptors were gathered from a woman aged 30 to 39 in good health and CMV-seronegative.

The V gene is TRBV5-4, the J gene TRBJ1-4; D call uncertain. Germline CDR1 is SGHNT and CDR2 is YYREEE (reference sequence). Trimming left V 4 bases short and J 4 bases short, with 14 bases between. The CDR3 totals 15 residues. The CDR3 region is CASSRKRFLNEKLFF. The CDR3, as DNA: TGTGCCAGCAGCAGAAAGCGGTTCCTTAATGAAAAACTGTTTTTT.

A note on this clone: One end of the junction fails to match germline, which may point to a read error. V and J are TRBV7-7 and TRBJ2-5; the match to TRBD1 covers 10 bases. The CDR3 consists of 15 residues. Germline lookup yields CDR1 SSHAT and CDR2 FNYEAQ (reference sequence). CDR3 DNA: TGTGCTAGCAGCTGGGGACAGGGGCGCACGGAGACCCAGTACTTC. Amino acids: CASSWGQGRTETQYF.

J is TRBJ1-1 and V is TRBV19; 8 nucleotides line up with TRBD1. The CDR3 has 15 residues. Germline CDR1 LNHDA, CDR2 SQIVND (reference sequence). With 3 bases clipped from V and 3 bases from J, the junction kept 6 bases outside the gene matches. CDR3 nucleotide sequence: TGTGCCAGTAGTATCCGGCAGGGGGCCGACACTGAAGCTTTCTTT. Translating it yields CASSIRQGADTEAFF. Using reference TRBV19 and TRBJ1-1 for the parts outside the CDR3, the full variable domain is DGGITQSPKYLFRKEGQNVTLSCEQNLNHDAMYWYRQDPGQGLRLIYYSQIVNDFQKGDIAEGYSVSREKKESFPLTVTSAQKNPTAFYLCASSIRQGADTEAFFGQGTRLTVV.

The J gene is TRBJ2-7, the V gene TRBV19; 7 nucleotides agree with TRBD1. The CDR3 sequence is 13 residues long. V gave up 4 bases and J gave up 5 bases; unmatched junction bases: 5. Germline lookup yields CDR1 LNHDA and CDR2 SQIVND (reference sequence). CDR3 DNA sequence: TGTGCCAGTAGTAAACAGGGGCTCAACGAGCAGTACTTC. This codes for CASSKQGLNEQYF.

The chain couples TRBV7-3 to TRBJ1-2, with D possibly being TRBD1 (6 bases). CDR3 length: 15 amino acids. Germline V gives CDR1 SGHTA, CDR2 FQGTGA. V shed 0 bases and J shed 6 bases, with 14 bases lying between them. The CDR3 DNA is TGTGCCAGCAGCTTAACAGCAGGGGCCTGGGATGGCTACACCTTC. Amino acid sequence: CASSLTAGAWDGYTF.

The chain has TRBV5-1 and TRBJ1-1; D is perhaps TRBD1 (6 bases). The CDR3 spans 13 residues. V was trimmed by 5 bases and J by 2 bases, leaving 10 bases between them. Germline CDR1 SGHRS, CDR2 YFSETQ. This chain's CDR3 is CASRVQGNTEAFF. The DNA for the CDR3 is TGCGCCAGCAGGGTACAGGGCAACACTGAAGCTTTCTTT.

This clone is a singleton in its sample. The rearrangement uses TRBV2 and TRBJ1-3, with a weak D call TRBD1 (5 bases). The V end was cut by 4 bases, the J end by 3 bases, with 7 bases between. CDR3 length equals 13 residues. CDR1 SNHLY and CDR2 FYNNEI come from the germline V gene. CDR3 sequence reads: CASSADSGNTIYF. Written as DNA, the CDR3 is TGTGCCAGCAGTGCTGACAGTGGAAACACCATATATTTT.

CDR3 sequence reads: CASSLGQGPRYF. DNA of the CDR3: TGTGCCAGCAGCTTGGGACAGGGGCCTAGGTATTTT. The chain has TRBV5-6 and TRBJ2-3; 8 bases agree with TRBD1. J lost 14 bases, V lost 0 bases, and 5 bases had no gene match. The CDR3 runs 12 residues. Germline lookup yields CDR1 SGHDT and CDR2 YYEEEE. Complete variable domain (other parts from reference TRBV5-6 and TRBJ2-3): DAGVTQSPTHLIKTRGQQVTLRCSPKSGHDTVSWYQQALGQGPQFIFQYYEEEERQRGNFPDRFSGHQFPNYSSELNVNALLLGDSALYLCASSLGQGPRYFGPGTRLTVL.

V and J are TRBV28 and TRBJ2-1; 8 bases map to TRBD2. Per germline, CDR1 MDHEN and CDR2 SYDVKM. V lost 2 bases, J lost 1 base, and 10 bases stayed unmatched. This CDR3 region has 18 residues. CDR3 in DNA: TGTGCCAGCAGTTTAAGGTTAAGTAGCGGGGCTTCCTACAATGAGCAGTTCTTC. It encodes CASSLRLSSGASYNEQFF.

The V gene is TRBV10-2, the J gene TRBJ1-6, with D perhaps matching TRBD1 (6 bases). V lost 2 bases and J 5 bases, leaving 10 bases between the germline ends. This CDR3 contains 15 residues. Germline V gives CDR1 WSHSY, CDR2 SAAADI. The CDR3 here is CASSEGQSHNSPLHF. The CDR3, as DNA: TGCGCCAGCAGTGAGGGACAGAGTCATAATTCACCCCTCCACTTT.